Each of the 13 T cell receptor beta chains below was sequenced from the same sample in a study of T-cell reconstitution after alpha-beta-depleted transplantation in children. This sample's TCRbeta library carried unique molecular identifier barcodes. TCRdb fed the PCR reads into MiXCR, producing one record per CDR3 protein. This sample has 700,000 or so distinct CDR3 sequences, with over 10% found just once. Sequencing used PBMCs, obtained before TCRalphabeta/CD19-depleted stem cell transplant. The receptor set was obtained from a girl aged 2-9 years with congenital amegakaryocytic thrombocytopenia, due to receive a stem cell transplant.

The sample holds many counts of this clonotype. The gene calls are TRBV10-3 and TRBJ2-2; maybe TRBD2 (5 bases). The CDR3 covers 14 residues. Germline CDR1 reads ENHRY; CDR2 reads SYGVKD. With 6 bases removed from V and 3 bases from J, the gap between germline ends came to 11 bases. The CDR3 DNA follows: TGTGCCATCAGACCGGGGTCGGACACCGGGGAGCTGTTTTTT. Protein sequence: CAIRPGSDTGELFF.

On this clonotype itself: A much bigger clone sits one base away, suggesting this may be a read error. The gene calls are TRBV28 and TRBJ1-2, with D possibly matching TRBD1 (6 bases). This CDR3 comprises 15 residues. Germline CDR1 MDHEN, CDR2 SYDVKM. The CDR3 protein is CASYHRTVDNYGDTF. CDR3 nucleotides: TGTGCCAGCTACCATAGGACAGTTGATAACTATGGCGACACCTTC.

This chain links TRBV5-6 with TRBJ2-6; D is undetermined. V was cut by 4 bases and J by 2 bases, with 10 bases left in between. Germline V gene lookup returns CDR1 SGHDT and CDR2 YYEEEE. The CDR3 extends over 15 amino acids. CDR3 nucleotides: TGTGCCAGCAGCCCTAGGAGCACTGGGGCCAACGTCCTGACTTTC. Its protein is CASSPRSTGANVLTF.

This clonotype was found many times. CDR3 amino acids: CSAGDRVTGELFF. DNA of the CDR3: TGCAGCGCCGGGGACAGGGTCACCGGGGAGCTGTTTTTT. The rearrangement joins TRBV29-1 to TRBJ2-2, with 9 bases that match TRBD1. The CDR3 length is 13 residues. Trimming at V came to 7 bases and at J to 4 bases, leaving 4 bases not matched to a gene. Germline V CDR1 and CDR2: SQVTM, ANQGSEA.

This clonotype was recorded a few times. The chain joins TRBV7-8 to TRBJ2-5; D is undetermined. Germline-derived CDR1 and CDR2 are SGHVS and FQNEAQ. Trimming pared 0 bases from V and 9 bases from J, leaving 5 bases between. The CDR3 consists of 11 residues. The CDR3 is CASSLATAQYF. In DNA form, the CDR3 reads TGTGCCAGCAGCTTAGCTACGGCCCAGTACTTC.

The genes are TRBV29-1 and TRBJ2-5; TRBD1 matches 7 bases. The CDR3 has 13 residues. CDR1 SQVTM and CDR2 ANQGSEA come from the germline V gene. V lost 3 bases, J lost 0 bases, and 1 base stayed unmatched. CDR3 bases: TGCAGCGTTGATGGGACAGACCAAGAGACCCAGTACTTC. Translation: CSVDGTDQETQYF.

The chain uses TRBV29-1 and TRBJ1-5; D gene ambiguous. Germline lookup yields CDR1 SQVTM and CDR2 ANQGSEA. V lost 4 bases, J lost 7 bases, and 11 bases lay in between. The CDR3 totals 12 residues. The CDR3, as DNA: TGCAGCGTTGGTTCCGCCGGGCAGCCCCAGCATTTT. As protein: CSVGSAGQPQHF. The full variable domain, its missing parts supplied by reference TRBV29-1 and TRBJ1-5, is SAVISQKPSRDICQRGTSLTIQCQVDSQVTMMFWYRQQPGQSLTLIATANQGSEATYESGFVIDKFPISRPNLTFSTLTVSNMSPEDSSIYLCSVGSAGQPQHFGDGTRLSIL.

There are a few counts of this clonotype. V usage is TRBV7-9 and J usage is TRBJ2-1; a possible D gene is TRBD2 (6 bases). In germline, CDR1 is SEHNR, CDR2 FQNEAQ (reference sequence). V gave up 3 bases and J gave up 3 bases, with 12 bases separating them. CDR3 length: 15 residues. The CDR3 sequence: CASSFAGGIYNEQFF. The CDR3, as DNA: TGTGCCAGCAGCTTTGCTGGCGGGATCTACAATGAGCAGTTCTTC.

V and J are TRBV12-3 or TRBV12-4 and TRBJ2-1; 8 bases agree with TRBD2. V lost 3 bases, J lost 8 bases, and 15 bases stayed unmatched. This CDR3 region has 17 residues. The CDR3 protein is CASSFVWSGTSFDEQFF. The CDR3 DNA sequence: TGTGCCAGCAGTTTTGTATGGTCCGGGACTAGTTTCGATGAGCAGTTCTTC.

This clonotype has a handful of counts. The rearrangement uses TRBV19 and TRBJ2-1; the D is unclear. V shed 7 bases and J shed 2 bases, with 15 bases lying between them. The germline V gene has CDR1 LNHDA and CDR2 SQIVND (reference sequence). The CDR3 is made up of 15 amino acids. This CDR3 is CASTPGAITYNEQFF. The CDR3, as DNA: TGTGCCAGTACTCCAGGAGCGATAACCTACAATGAGCAGTTCTTC.

This clonotype was detected only a few times. The CDR3 region has the DNA TGTGCCAGCAGTACCCAAGGACTAGTAGGCGAGACCCAGTACTTC. Translating gives CASSTQGLVGETQYF. This chain joins TRBV12-3 or TRBV12-4 and TRBJ2-5, with 7 positions matching TRBD2. J gave up 5 bases and V 5 bases, and 11 bases lay outside the gene matches. The CDR3 consists of 15 residues.

This clonotype was counted ten times or more. The chain links TRBV20-1 to TRBJ2-3; D gene uncertain. Germline V CDR1 and CDR2: DFQATT, SNEGSKA (reference sequence). Trimming stripped 3 bases from V and 4 bases from J, with 14 bases between. CDR3 size: 14 residues. The chain's CDR3 is CSARVPSTPDTQYF. CDR3 nucleotide sequence: TGCAGTGCTAGGGTCCCCTCGACACCAGATACGCAGTATTTT.

The chain couples TRBV12-3 or TRBV12-4 to TRBJ2-1; possibly TRBD2 for D (5 bases). The V end was cut by 3 bases, the J end by 8 bases, with 14 bases between. CDR3 length equals 14 residues. The CDR3 nucleotides are TGTGCCAGCAGTTTTGGTAGCCGAGCGGATGAGCAGTTCTTC. This gives the protein CASSFGSRADEQFF.